The rows below give T cell receptor beta chains drawn from one sample of a study of blood T cell repertoires in COVID-19. Profiled with immunoSEQ multiplex PCR; TCRdb holds only in-frame clones, not every one. The repertoire consists of roughly 200,000 clones, with around 84% occurring once and the leading ten covering roughly a sixth. Material: PBMCs or T cells enriched from blood (not recorded which). These receptor sequences come from a man aged 40-49 years who had recovered from COVID-19. Both conserved end residues are part of each CDR3. The order of the fields is J gene, V gene, clone size, D gene, CDR3 DNA, CDR3 protein. The D gene is left open where the match is weak. Clone size is given for some rows only: seen once, a few or many times, or a class if the clone is expanded.

TRBJ1-6	TRBV6-4	-	-	TGTGCCAGCAGTGACGGGGCAGTTTCCCACTCCTATAATTCACCCCTCCACTTT	CASSDGAVSHSYNSPLHF
TRBJ2-3	TRBV7-2	-	TRBD1	TGTGCCAGCATAGACAGGGGTAGCACAGATACGCAGTATTTT	CASIDRGSTDTQYF
TRBJ2-3	TRBV7-8	-	TRBD2	TGTGCCAGCAGCTTAGGTAGCGGGACTAGCACAGATACGCAGTATTTT	CASSLGSGTSTDTQYF
TRBJ2-3	TRBV9	-	-	TGTGCCAGCAGCGTAGCTCCTAGTTTAACAGATACGCAGTATTTT	CASSVAPSLTDTQYF
TRBJ2-1	TRBV5-1	-	TRBD2	TGCGCCAGCAAAGGACTAGCGGGAGTGAATGAGCAGTTCTTC	CASKGLAGVNEQFF
TRBJ2-5	TRBV18	-	TRBD1	TGTGCCAGCTCACCACTTCTGGGACAGAAACAAGAGACCCAGTACTTC	CASSPLLGQKQETQYF
TRBJ2-5	TRBV11-2	-	-	TGTGCCAGCAGCTTAGTCCCGGACAGTTACCAAGAGACCCAGTACTTC	CASSLVPDSYQETQYF
TRBJ2-1	TRBV10-3	once	-	TGTGCCATCAGTGGTAGCAATGAGCAGTTCTTC	CAISGSNEQFF
TRBJ2-3	TRBV5-1	-	-	TGCGCCAGCAACCGGGGGAGTGGGGAAGATACGCAGTATTTT	CASNRGSGEDTQYF
TRBJ1-2	TRBV11-2	-	-	TGTGCCAGCAGCTTGTTCGGGGACTATGGCTACACCTTC	CASSLFGDYGYTF
TRBJ2-5	TRBV7-2	-	TRBD2	TGTGCCAGCAGCTCACGGACTAGCGGGCTCCAAGAGACCCAGTACTTC	CASSSRTSGLQETQYF
TRBJ1-4	TRBV7-8	-	TRBD1	TGTGCCAGCAGGCGCAGACAGGGGGGGCCTAATGAAAAACTGTTTTTT	CASRRRQGGPNEKLFF
TRBJ2-1	TRBV27	-	-	TGTGCCAGCAGTTTATACACTCAACGGGATGAGCAGTTCTTC	CASSLYTQRDEQFF
TRBJ2-1	TRBV4-1	once	TRBD2	TGCGCCAGCAGCCAAGATTTAAGGACTAGCGGGAACAATGAGCAGTTCTTC	CASSQDLRTSGNNEQFF
TRBJ2-7	TRBV5-4	-	TRBD2	TGTGCCAGCAGCTTGACGGGAGGTTCCACCTTAAGCTCCTACGAGCAGTACTTC	CASSLTGGSTLSSYEQYF
TRBJ2-1	TRBV9	-	TRBD2	TGTGCCAGCAGTGGTAGCGGGGTGTACAATGAGCAGTTCTTC	CASSGSGVYNEQFF
TRBJ1-1	TRBV12-5	-	-	TGTGCTAGTGGTTGGGGGGGACTGTACACTGAAGCTTTCTTT	CASGWGGLYTEAFF